This T cell receptor (beta chain) comes out of a study of tissue T cells after allogeneic stem cell transplantation. The V and J ends lost 6 bases and 0 bases, in that order; junction bases with no gene match: 3. Germline CDR1 is GFQATS and CDR2 is STVNSAI. The CDR3 extends over 14 amino acids. Notes on the study in general: TCR repertoires tracked anatomic similarity, regardless of disease or transplant status. Only a limited share of tissue TCRs appeared in blood or spleen. Across patients, clones rarely overlapped, yet motif clusters were shared tissue-specifically.

A word on this clone: Its specificity is not known. Gene names and germline match the mouse. The read gets to within 1 residue of the CDR3 end, and the germline J gene fills in the rest.

Time point noted: mouse harvest day 7 after allogeneic transplant. Tail vein injection delivered 10^7 T-cell-depleted bone marrow cells and 10^6 splenic CD5+ T cells. Tissues came from B6→BALB/c major-mismatch GVHD mice at day 7 or 14. Using immunoSEQ multiplex PCR, the repertoire was profiled, and TCRdb retains in-frame clones only, with some absent. Of around 4,200 clones in the sample, around 64% are singletons; the top ten hold 25% to 35%. V gene TRBV20 combines with J gene TRBJ2-4; 10 positions match TRBD2. This clonotype was obtained from a female BALB/c mouse given C57BL/6 T cells with graft-versus-host disease after an allogeneic hematopoietic cell transplant. Material for sequencing was spleen. Partial CDR3 DNA: TGTGGTGCGGGGACTGGGGTCAGTCAAAACACCTTGTAC. Residues: CGAGTGVSQNTLY. The whole CDR3 protein is CGAGTGVSQNTLYF.